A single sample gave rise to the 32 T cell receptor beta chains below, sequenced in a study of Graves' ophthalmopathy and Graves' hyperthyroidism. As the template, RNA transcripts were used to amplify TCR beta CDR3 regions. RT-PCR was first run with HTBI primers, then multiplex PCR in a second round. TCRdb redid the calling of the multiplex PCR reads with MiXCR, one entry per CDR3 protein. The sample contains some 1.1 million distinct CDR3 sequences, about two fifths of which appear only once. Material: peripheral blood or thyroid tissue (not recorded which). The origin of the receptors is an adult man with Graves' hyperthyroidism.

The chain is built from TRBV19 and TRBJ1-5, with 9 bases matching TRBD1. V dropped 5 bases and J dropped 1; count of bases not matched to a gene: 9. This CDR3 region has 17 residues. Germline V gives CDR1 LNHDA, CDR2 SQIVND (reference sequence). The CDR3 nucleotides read TGTGCCAGTAGTCCGTGGGACAGGGTCGGGAGCAATCAGCCCCAGCATTTT. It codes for CASSPWDRVGSNQPQHF.

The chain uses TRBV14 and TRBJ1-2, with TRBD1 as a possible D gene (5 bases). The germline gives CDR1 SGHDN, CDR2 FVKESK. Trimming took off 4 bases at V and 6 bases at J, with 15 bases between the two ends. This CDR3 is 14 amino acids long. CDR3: CASSLRVDSHGYTF. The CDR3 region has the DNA TGTGCCAGCAGCCTCAGGGTGGACTCGCATGGCTACACCTTC.

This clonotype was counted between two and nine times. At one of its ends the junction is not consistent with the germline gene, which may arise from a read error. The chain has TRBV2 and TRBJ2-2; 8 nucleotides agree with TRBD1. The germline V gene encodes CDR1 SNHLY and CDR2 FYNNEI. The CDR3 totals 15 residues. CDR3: CASSEQATGAGELFF. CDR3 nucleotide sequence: TGTGCCAGCAGTGAACAAGCGACAGGGGCCGGCGAGCTGTTTTTT.

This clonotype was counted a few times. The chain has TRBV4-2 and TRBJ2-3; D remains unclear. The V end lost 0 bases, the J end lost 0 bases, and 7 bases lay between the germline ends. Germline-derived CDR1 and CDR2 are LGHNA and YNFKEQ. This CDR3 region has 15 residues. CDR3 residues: CASSQEGVSTDTQYF. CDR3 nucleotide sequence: TGTGCCAGCAGCCAAGAAGGCGTAAGCACAGATACGCAGTATTTT.

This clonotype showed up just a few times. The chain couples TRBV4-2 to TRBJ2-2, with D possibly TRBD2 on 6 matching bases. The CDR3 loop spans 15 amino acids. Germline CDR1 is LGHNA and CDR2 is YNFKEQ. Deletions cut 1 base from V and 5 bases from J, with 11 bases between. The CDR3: CASSQVSGSTGELFF. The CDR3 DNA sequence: TGTGCCAGCAGCCAAGTTAGCGGAAGTACCGGGGAGCTGTTTTTT.

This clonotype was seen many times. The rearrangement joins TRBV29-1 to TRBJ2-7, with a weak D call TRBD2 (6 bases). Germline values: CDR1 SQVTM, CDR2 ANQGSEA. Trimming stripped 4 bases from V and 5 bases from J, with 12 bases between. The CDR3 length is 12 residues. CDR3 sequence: CSVVEGNHEQYF. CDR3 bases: TGCAGCGTTGTGGAGGGGAACCACGAGCAGTACTTC.

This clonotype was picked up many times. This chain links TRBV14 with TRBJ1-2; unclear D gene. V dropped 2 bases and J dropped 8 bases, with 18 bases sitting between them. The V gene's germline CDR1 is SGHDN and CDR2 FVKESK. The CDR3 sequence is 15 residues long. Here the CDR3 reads CASSQTSADYGGYTF. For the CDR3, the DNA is TGTGCCAGCAGCCAAACATCTGCAGACTATGGCGGCTACACCTTC. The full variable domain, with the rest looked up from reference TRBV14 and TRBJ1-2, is EAGVTQFPSHSVIEKGQTVTLRCDPISGHDNLYWYRRVMGKEIKFLLHFVKESKQDESGMPNNRFLAERTGGTYSTLKVQPAELEDSGVYFCASSQTSADYGGYTFGSGTRLTVV.

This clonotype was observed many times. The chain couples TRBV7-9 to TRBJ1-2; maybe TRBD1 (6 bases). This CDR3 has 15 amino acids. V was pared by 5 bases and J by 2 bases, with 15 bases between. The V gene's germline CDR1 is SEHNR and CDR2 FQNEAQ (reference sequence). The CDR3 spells CASSRGDKSNYGYTF. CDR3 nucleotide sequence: TGTGCCAGCAGCCGAGGGGACAAGTCGAACTATGGCTACACCTTC.

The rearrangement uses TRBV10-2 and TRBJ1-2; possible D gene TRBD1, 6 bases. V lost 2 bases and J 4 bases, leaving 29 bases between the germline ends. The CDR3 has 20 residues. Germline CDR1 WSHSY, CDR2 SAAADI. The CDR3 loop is CASSEPDSLELGDPPYGYTF. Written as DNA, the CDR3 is TGCGCCAGCAGTGAGCCGGACAGCCTGGAGTTGGGGGACCCCCCCTATGGCTACACCTTC.

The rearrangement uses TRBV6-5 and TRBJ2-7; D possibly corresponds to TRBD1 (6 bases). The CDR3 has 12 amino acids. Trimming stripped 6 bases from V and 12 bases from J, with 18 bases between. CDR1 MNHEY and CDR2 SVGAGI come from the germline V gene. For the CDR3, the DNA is TGTGCCAGCAGCGCCAGGGGCTCTGAGTGGTACTTC. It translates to CASSARGSEWYF.

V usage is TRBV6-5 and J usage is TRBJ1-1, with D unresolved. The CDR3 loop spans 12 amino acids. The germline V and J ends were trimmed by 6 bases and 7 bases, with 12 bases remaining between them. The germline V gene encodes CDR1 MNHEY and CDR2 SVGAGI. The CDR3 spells CASSSDSGEAFF. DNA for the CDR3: TGTGCCAGCAGCTCGGACTCGGGTGAAGCTTTCTTT.

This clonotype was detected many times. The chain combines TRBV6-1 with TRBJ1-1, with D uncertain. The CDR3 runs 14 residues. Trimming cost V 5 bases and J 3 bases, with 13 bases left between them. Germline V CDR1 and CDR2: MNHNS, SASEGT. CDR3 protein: CASSPRPLYTEAFF. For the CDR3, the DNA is TGTGCCAGCAGTCCCCGTCCCTTATACACTGAAGCTTTCTTT.

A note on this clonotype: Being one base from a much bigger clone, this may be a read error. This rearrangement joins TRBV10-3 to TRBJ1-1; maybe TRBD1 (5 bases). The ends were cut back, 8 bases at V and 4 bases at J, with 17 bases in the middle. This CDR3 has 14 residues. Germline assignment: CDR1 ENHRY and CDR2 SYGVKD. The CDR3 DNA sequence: TGTGCCATCGGACAAAAACCGTCGAGCACTGAAGCTTTCTTT. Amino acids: CAIGQKPSSTEAFF.

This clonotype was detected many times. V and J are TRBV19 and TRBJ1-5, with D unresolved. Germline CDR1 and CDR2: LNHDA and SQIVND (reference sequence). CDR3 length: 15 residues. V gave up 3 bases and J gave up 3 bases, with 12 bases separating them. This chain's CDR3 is CASSMKTAYNQPQHF. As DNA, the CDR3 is TGTGCCAGTAGTATGAAGACCGCGTACAATCAGCCCCAGCATTTT.

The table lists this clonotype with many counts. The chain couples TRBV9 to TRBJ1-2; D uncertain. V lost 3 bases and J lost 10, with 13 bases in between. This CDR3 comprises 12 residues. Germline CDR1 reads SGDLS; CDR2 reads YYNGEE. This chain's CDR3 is CASSAPPVVYTF. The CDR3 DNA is TGTGCCAGCAGCGCACCCCCCGTCGTCTACACCTTC.

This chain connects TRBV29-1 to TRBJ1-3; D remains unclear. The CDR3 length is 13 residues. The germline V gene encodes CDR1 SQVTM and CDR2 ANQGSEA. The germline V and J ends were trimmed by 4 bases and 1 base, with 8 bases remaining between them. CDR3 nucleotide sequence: TGCAGCGTTGGGAAGGGATCTGGAAACACCATATATTTT. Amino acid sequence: CSVGKGSGNTIYF.

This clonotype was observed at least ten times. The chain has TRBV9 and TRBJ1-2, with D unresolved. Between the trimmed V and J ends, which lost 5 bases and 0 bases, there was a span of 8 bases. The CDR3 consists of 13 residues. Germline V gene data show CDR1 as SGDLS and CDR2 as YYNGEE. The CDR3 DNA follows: TGTGCCAGCAGGGGAAGGTCTAACTATGGCTACACCTTC. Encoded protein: CASRGRSNYGYTF.

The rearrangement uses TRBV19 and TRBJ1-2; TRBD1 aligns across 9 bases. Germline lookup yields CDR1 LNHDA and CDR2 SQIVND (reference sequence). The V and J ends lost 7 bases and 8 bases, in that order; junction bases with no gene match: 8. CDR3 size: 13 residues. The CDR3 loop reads CASNEDRGVGYTF. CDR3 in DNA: TGTGCCAGTAACGAGGACAGGGGAGTCGGCTACACCTTC.

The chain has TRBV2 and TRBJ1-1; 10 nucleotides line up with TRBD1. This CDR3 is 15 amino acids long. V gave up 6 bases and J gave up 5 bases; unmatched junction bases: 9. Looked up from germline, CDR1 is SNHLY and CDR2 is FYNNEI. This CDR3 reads CASSHGDRGSTEAFF. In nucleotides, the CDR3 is TGTGCCAGCAGCCACGGGGACAGGGGTTCGACTGAAGCTTTCTTT.

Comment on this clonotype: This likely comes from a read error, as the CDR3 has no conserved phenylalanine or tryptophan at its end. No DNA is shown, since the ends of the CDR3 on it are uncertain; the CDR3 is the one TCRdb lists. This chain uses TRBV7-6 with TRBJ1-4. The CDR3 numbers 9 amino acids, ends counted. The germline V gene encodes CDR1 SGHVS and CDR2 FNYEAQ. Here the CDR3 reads CASSSQEGY.

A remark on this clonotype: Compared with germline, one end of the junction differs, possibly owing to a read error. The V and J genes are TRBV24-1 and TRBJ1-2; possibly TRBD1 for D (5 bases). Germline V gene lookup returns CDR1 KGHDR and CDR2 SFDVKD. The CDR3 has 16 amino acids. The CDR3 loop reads CASSYSAGLTEGGYTF. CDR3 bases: TGTGCCAGCAGTTACTCCGCGGGCCTCACCGAGGGGGGCTACACCTTC.

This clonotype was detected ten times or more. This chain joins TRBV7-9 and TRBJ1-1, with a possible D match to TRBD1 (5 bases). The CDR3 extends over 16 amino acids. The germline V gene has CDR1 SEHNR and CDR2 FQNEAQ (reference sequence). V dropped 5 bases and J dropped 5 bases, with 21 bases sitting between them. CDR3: CASSPSRGFVRTEAFF. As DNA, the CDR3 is TGTGCCAGCAGCCCCTCCCGGGGGTTTGTGAGGACTGAAGCTTTCTTT.

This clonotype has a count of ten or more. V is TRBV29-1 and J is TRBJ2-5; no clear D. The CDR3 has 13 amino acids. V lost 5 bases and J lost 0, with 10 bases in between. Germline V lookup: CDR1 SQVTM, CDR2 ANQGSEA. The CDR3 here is CSVMSQNQETQYF. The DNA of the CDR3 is TGCAGCGTTATGTCCCAGAACCAAGAGACCCAGTACTTC. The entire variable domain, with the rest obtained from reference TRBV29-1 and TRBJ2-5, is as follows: SAVISQKPSRDICQRGTSLTIQCQVDSQVTMMFWYRQQPGQSLTLIATANQGSEATYESGFVIDKFPISRPNLTFSTLTVSNMSPEDSSIYLCSVMSQNQETQYFGPGTRLLVL.

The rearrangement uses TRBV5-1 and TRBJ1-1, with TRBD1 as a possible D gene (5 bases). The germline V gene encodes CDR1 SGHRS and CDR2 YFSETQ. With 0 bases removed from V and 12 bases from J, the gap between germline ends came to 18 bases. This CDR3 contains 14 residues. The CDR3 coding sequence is TGCGCCAGCAGCTTGGGCGTCTGGGGCCAGGAAACTTTCTTT. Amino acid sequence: CASSLGVWGQETFF. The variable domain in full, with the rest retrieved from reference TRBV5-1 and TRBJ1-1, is KAGVTQTPRYLIKTRGQQVTLSCSPISGHRSVSWYQQTPGQGLQFLFEYFSETQRNKGNFPGRFSGRQFSNSRSEMNVSTLELGDSALYLCASSLGVWGQETFFGQGTRLTVV.

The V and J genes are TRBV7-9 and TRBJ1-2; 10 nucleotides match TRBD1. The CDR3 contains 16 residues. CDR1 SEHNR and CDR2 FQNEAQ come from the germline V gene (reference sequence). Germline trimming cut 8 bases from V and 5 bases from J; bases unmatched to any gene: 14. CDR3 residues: CASSPQTGGASYGYTF. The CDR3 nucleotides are TGTGCCAGCTCACCCCAGACAGGGGGCGCGTCGTATGGCTACACCTTC.

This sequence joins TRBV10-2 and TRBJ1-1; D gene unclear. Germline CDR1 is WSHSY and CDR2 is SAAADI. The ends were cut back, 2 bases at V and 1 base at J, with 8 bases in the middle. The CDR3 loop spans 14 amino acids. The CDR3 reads CASSEPGPNTEAFF. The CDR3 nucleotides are TGCGCCAGCAGTGAGCCGGGCCCGAACACTGAAGCTTTCTTT.

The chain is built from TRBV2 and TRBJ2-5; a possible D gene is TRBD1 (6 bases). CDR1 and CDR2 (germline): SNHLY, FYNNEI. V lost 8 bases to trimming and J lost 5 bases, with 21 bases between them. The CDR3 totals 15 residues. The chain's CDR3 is CASVVGRGVGETQYF. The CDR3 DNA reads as TGTGCCAGCGTTGTGGGCAGGGGAGTCGGGGAGACCCAGTACTTC.

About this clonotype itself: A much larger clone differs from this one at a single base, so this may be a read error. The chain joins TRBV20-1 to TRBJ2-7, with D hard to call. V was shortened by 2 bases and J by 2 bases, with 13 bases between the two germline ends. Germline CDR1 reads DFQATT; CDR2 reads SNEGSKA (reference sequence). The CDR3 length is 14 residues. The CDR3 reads CSARSPGSAYEQYF. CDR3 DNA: TGCAGTGCTAGATCCCCGGGCTCTGCCTACGAGCAGTACTTC.

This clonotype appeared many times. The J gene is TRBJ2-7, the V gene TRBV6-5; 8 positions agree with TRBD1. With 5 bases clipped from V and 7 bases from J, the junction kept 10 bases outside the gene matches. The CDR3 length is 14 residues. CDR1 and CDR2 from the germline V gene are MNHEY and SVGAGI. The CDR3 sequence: CASSRGQGAREQYF. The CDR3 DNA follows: TGTGCCAGCAGTCGGGGGCAGGGGGCGCGTGAGCAGTACTTC.

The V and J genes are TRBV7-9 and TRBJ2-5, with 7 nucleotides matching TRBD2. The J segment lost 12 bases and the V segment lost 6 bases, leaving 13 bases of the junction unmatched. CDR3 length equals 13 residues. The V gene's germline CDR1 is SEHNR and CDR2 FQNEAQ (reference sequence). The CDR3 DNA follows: TGTGCCAGCAGTTTACTCCTAGCGGACCCCAAGTACTTC. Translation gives CASSLLLADPKYF. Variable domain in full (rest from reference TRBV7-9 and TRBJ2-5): DTGVSQNPRHKITKRGQNVTFRCDPISEHNRLYWYRQTLGQGPEFLTYFQNEAQLEKSRLLSDRFSAERPKGSFSTLEIQRTEQGDSAMYLCASSLLLADPKYFGPGTRLLVL.

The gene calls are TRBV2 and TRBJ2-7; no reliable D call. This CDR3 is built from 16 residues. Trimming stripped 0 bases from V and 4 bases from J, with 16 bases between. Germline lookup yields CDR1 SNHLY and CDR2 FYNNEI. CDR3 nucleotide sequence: TGTGCCAGCAGTGAAGCGTCCGGGTACAGAGGATACGAGCAGTACTTC. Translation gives CASSEASGYRGYEQYF.

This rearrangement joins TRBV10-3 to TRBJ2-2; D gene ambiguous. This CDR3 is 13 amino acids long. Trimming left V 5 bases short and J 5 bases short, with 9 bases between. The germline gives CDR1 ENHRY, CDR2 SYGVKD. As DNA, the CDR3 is TGTGCCATCAGTACCTCCGGGACCGGGGAGCTGTTTTTT. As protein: CAISTSGTGELFF.